The clone carrying this T cell receptor (beta chain) appeared a single time. What it binds is not known. These data originate in a study of cytomegalovirus exposure and HLA in healthy donors. Study as a whole: As an earlier analysis found, around 200 million T cells yielded 90 million to 140 million unique TCR beta sequences.

Healthy bone marrow donors supplied every sample. Germline CDR1 is LNHNV and CDR2 is YYDKDF (reference sequence). This CDR3 is 13 amino acids long. V was trimmed by 0 bases and J by 9 bases, leaving 12 bases between them. Study results and limitations: It was confirmed in vitro that a few of the CMV-associated chains were specific for CMV antigens. Common viral pathogens seemed to be connected with several of the most significant clusters, according to a later analysis.

Primers included in the PCR were 60 Vbeta and 13 Jbeta primers. Data came from immunoSEQ multiplex PCR; TCRdb stores just in-frame clones and leaves some out. Here the sample spans 150,000 to 200,000 clones, 77% being singletons. The receptor was isolated from a man aged 18 to 29 in good health and CMV-seronegative. This rearrangement joins TRBV15 to TRBJ2-7; D call uncertain. Sequenced input: PBMCs. The CDR3 nucleotides are TGTGCCACCAGCAGAGATCCCCCCGACACGCAGTACTTC. This sequence encodes CATSRDPPDTQYF.